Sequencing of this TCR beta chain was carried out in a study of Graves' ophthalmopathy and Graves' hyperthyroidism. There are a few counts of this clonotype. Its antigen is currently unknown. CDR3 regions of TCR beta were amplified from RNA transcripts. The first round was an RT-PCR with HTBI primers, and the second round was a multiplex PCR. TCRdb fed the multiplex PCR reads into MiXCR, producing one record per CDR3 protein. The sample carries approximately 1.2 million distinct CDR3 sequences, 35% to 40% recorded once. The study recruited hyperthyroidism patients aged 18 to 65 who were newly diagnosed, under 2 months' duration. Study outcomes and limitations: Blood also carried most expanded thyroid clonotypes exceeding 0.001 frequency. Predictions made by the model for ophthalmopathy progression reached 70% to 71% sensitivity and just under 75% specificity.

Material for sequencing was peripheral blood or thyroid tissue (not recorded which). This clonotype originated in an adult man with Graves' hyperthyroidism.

The CDR3 loop reads CASSVNPSRSSVYEQYF. DNA of the CDR3: TGTGCCAGCAGCGTAAACCCCTCCAGGAGTTCCGTGTACGAGCAGTACTTC. The rearrangement joins TRBV9 to TRBJ2-7; D is unresolved. Germline CDR1 and CDR2: SGDLS and YYNGEE. The V end was cut by 1 base, the J end by 4 bases, with 21 bases between. This CDR3 comprises 17 residues.